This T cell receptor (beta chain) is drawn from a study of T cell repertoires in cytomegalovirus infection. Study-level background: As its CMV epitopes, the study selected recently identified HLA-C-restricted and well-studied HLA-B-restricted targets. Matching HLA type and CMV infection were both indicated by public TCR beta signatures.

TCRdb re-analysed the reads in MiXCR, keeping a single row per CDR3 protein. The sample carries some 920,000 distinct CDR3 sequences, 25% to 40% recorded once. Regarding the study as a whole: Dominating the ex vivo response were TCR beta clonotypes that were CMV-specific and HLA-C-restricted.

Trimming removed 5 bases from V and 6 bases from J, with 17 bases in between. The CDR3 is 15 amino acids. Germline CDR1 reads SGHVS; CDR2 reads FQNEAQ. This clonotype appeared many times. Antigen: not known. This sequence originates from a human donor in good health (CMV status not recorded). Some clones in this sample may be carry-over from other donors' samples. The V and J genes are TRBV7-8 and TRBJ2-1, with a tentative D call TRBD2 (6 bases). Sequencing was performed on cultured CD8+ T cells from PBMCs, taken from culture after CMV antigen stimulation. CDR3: CASSVLAGSPNEQFF. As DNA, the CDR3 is TGTGCCAGCAGCGTGCTCGCGGGGAGCCCCAATGAGCAGTTCTTC.